This T cell receptor beta chain was recorded in a study of CXCR3-negative and CXCR3-positive naive CD8 T cells. CDR1 and CDR2 (germline): MGHRA, YSYEKL. The CDR3 spans 12 residues. As to this clonotype: No antigen is known for it.

Study results and limitations: Both of the naive subsets showed about the same high diversity, but memory CD8+ cells had much less. Higher TRB CDR3 hydrophobicity marked CXCR3-positive naive cells relative to CXCR3-negative naive cells.

Researchers prepared the TRB cDNA libraries using 5' RACE with UMI labels. TCRdb reanalyzed the 5' RACE reads and collapses them to one entry per CDR3 protein, without DNA. The table lists over 150,000 distinct CDR3 sequences. Input material: naive CXCR3+ CD8+ T cells from blood. Noted subset: CD45RO-CCR7+CD27+CD95- naive CD8+ T cells expressing CXCR3 (TNR3+). The sequence derives from a human donor in good health. Some clones in this sample may be carry-over from other donors' samples. J is TRBJ2-1 and V is TRBV4-1; TCRdb indicates TRBD2, and absent DNA this call remains unverified. This CDR3 reads CASSHGLGEQFF.